A selection of T cell receptor beta chains follows, all from one sample in a study of shared clonotypes between healthy human individuals. Data came from immunoSEQ multiplex PCR; TCRdb stores just in-frame clones and leaves some out. The data hold a few million clones, with approximately 94% observed a single time. Sample: naive CD4+ T cells sorted from blood. The receptors were sampled from a man between 18 and 29 years old in good health. The CDR3 runs from the conserved cysteine through the conserved F or W. A D gene is named only where the DNA matches it firmly. Clone size is not always given. Where it is, it says once, few, many or a class for expanded clones.

TRBV23-1,NA,NA,TRBJ2-7,CASSQQFPIDGEQYF,TGCGCCAGCAGTCAACAATTCCCAATCGACGGAGAGCAGTACTTC
TRBV15,NA,NA,TRBJ2-1,CATSRRGGFSYNEQFF,TGTGCCACCAGCCGACGAGGAGGATTCTCCTACAATGAGCAGTTCTTC
TRBV6-6,NA,once,TRBJ2-1,CASSYSGLSSYNEQFF,TGTGCCAGCAGTTACTCTGGACTGAGCTCCTACAATGAGCAGTTCTTC
TRBV5-1,NA,NA,TRBJ2-1,CASSAYRTNNEQFF,TGCGCCAGCAGCGCCTACCGGACTAACAATGAGCAGTTCTTC
TRBV7-9,TRBD1,NA,TRBJ1-4,CASSLAGTAVEKLFF,TGTGCCAGCAGCTTAGCCGGGACAGCTGTTGAAAAACTGTTTTTT
TRBV28,NA,NA,TRBJ2-7,CASSPPGARNEQYF,TGTGCCAGCAGCCCTCCAGGGGCCAGAAACGAGCAGTACTTC
TRBV25-1,NA,NA,TRBJ1-2,CASSETRVGYGYTF,TGTGCCAGCAGTGAAACCCGGGTAGGGTATGGCTACACCTTC
TRBV15,NA,NA,TRBJ1-2,CATSRQDAPGYTF,TGTGCCACCAGCAGACAGGACGCCCCTGGCTACACCTTC
TRBV19,TRBD1,NA,TRBJ1-4,CASRDRKQARGEKLFF,TGTGCCAGTAGGGACAGGAAGCAAGCTCGGGGTGAAAAACTGTTTTTT
TRBV30,TRBD1,NA,TRBJ1-2,CAWGDRGGYTF,TGTGCCTGGGGGGACAGGGGTGGCTACACCTTC
TRBV6-1,TRBD1,NA,TRBJ1-3,CASSDRGRDGNTIYF,TGTGCCAGCAGTGACAGGGGGCGGGATGGAAACACCATATATTTT
TRBV10-2,NA,NA,TRBJ2-1,CASRTLQSNEQFF,TGCGCCAGCAGGACCCTCCAGTCAAATGAGCAGTTCTTC
TRBV18,NA,NA,TRBJ1-1,CASSPPVPQMNTEAFF,TGTGCCAGCTCACCACCGGTCCCTCAAATGAACACTGAAGCTTTCTTT
TRBV6-5,TRBD1,NA,TRBJ1-2,CASSNTGALNYGYTF,TGTGCCAGCAGTAATACAGGGGCACTCAACTATGGCTACACCTTC
TRBV2,TRBD1,NA,TRBJ1-2,CASSERGQGFF,TGTGCCAGCAGTGAACGCGGACAGGGGTTCTTC
TRBV10-1,NA,NA,TRBJ1-1,CASSEGGTFGTEAFF,TGCGCCAGCAGTGAGGGGGGGACGTTCGGGACTGAAGCTTTCTTT
TRBV6-1,NA,NA,TRBJ2-5,CASSEQPPTGSAETQYF,TGTGCCAGCAGTGAACAGCCCCCCACGGGGTCGGCGGAGACCCAGTACTTC
TRBV7-9,NA,NA,TRBJ2-1,CASSLERPGYNEQFF,TGTGCCAGCAGCTTAGAACGACCTGGGTACAATGAGCAGTTCTTC
TRBV6-5,NA,NA,TRBJ1-1,CASSTTAPLNTEAFF,TGTGCCAGCAGTACGACAGCTCCTTTGAACACTGAAGCTTTCTTT